One and the same sample provided the 18 T cell receptor beta chains below, sequenced in a study of blood T cell repertoires in COVID-19. Only in-frame clones appear in the TCRdb table, and some are missing; sequencing was by immunoSEQ multiplex PCR. The sample shows some 130,000 clones, around 90% of them seen only once. Sequenced material: peripheral blood. The origin of the receptors is a man aged 60 to 69 with COVID-19, enrolled during active disease.

This clone came up once. The chain recombines TRBV3-1 (or the pseudogene TRBV3-2) with TRBJ1-4; 8 bases align to TRBD1. Trimming took 0 bases from V and 5 from J; bases not matched to a gene: 2. Germline CDR1 LGHDT, CDR2 YNNKEL (reference sequence). This CDR3 is built from 15 residues. This CDR3 reads CASSQETGGNEKLFF. CDR3 coding DNA: TGTGCCAGCAGCCAAGAAACAGGGGGAAATGAAAAACTGTTTTTT.

This chain connects TRBV7-2 to TRBJ2-1; 12 bases are shared with TRBD2. Losses at the gene ends were 4 bases for V and 0 bases for J; bases not matched to a gene: 7. This CDR3 has 18 amino acids. Germline CDR1 reads SGHTA; CDR2 reads FQGNSA. CDR3 protein: CASSSTSGSDSSYNEQFF. Written as DNA, the CDR3 is TGTGCCAGCAGCTCGACTAGCGGGAGTGACAGCTCCTACAATGAGCAGTTCTTC.

This clone was found once. This chain links TRBV9 with TRBJ1-1; D might be TRBD1 (6 bases). The length of the CDR3 is 14 residues. The germline CDR1 and CDR2 sequences are SGDLS and YYNGEE. Between the trimmed V and J ends, which lost 1 base and 2 bases, there was a span of 9 bases. CDR3 sequence (DNA): TGTGCCAGCAGCGTACAGGGGATAAACACTGAAGCTTTCTTT. It codes for CASSVQGINTEAFF.

This clone appeared a few times. The chain links TRBV29-1 to TRBJ1-2; no clear D gene. V was clipped by 3 bases and J by 0 bases, with 8 bases between them. CDR1 and CDR2 from the germline V gene are SQVTM and ANQGSEA. There are 13 residues in the CDR3. The CDR3 protein is CSVDEGSNYGYTF. The CDR3 coding sequence is TGCAGCGTTGACGAGGGTTCTAACTATGGCTACACCTTC. Combining the CDR3 with reference TRBV29-1 and TRBJ1-2 gives the whole variable domain SAVISQKPSRDICQRGTSLTIQCQVDSQVTMMFWYRQQPGQSLTLIATANQGSEATYESGFVIDKFPISRPNLTFSTLTVSNMSPEDSSIYLCSVDEGSNYGYTFGSGTRLTVV.

This clone was seen once. This rearrangement joins TRBV7-8 to TRBJ2-3; D is possibly TRBD2 (6 bases). The CDR3 is made up of 14 amino acids. Trimming removed 3 bases from V and 5 bases from J, with 12 bases in between. In germline, CDR1 is SGHVS, CDR2 FQNEAQ. CDR3 nucleotides: TGTGCCAGCAGCTTTCGAGCGGGCGGAGATACGCAGTATTTT. Protein product: CASSFRAGGDTQYF.

V usage is TRBV7-9 and J usage is TRBJ2-2; possible D gene TRBD2, 6 bases. V was clipped by 3 bases and J by 4 bases, with 12 bases between them. CDR1 and CDR2 (germline): SEHNR, FQNEAQ (reference sequence). The CDR3 is made up of 15 amino acids. In DNA form, the CDR3 reads TGTGCCAGCAGCTTGCGGGACGGCTCCACCGGGGAGCTGTTTTTT. Protein product: CASSLRDGSTGELFF.

The V gene is TRBV28, the J gene TRBJ2-7, with D possibly TRBD1 on 6 matching bases. V gave up 7 bases and J gave up 2 bases, with 15 bases separating them. The CDR3 consists of 14 residues. Germline CDR1 and CDR2: MDHEN and SYDVKM. CDR3 region: CASTPTGSAYEQYF. The CDR3 DNA is TGTGCCAGCACCCCGACAGGATCAGCCTACGAGCAGTACTTC. Using reference TRBV28 and TRBJ2-7 for the parts outside the CDR3, the full variable domain is DVKVTQSSRYLVKRTGEKVFLECVQDMDHENMFWYRQDPGLGLRLIYFSYDVKMKEKGDIPEGYSVSREKKERFSLILESASTNQTSMYLCASTPTGSAYEQYFGPGTRLTVT.

The chain has TRBV7-3 and TRBJ2-2; D uncertain. V lost 6 bases and J 2 bases, leaving 10 bases between the germline ends. CDR3 length equals 14 residues. Germline V gene sequence: CDR1 SGHTA, CDR2 FQGTGA. CDR3 loop: CASRQRVNTGELFF. The CDR3 DNA reads as TGTGCCAGCAGGCAACGGGTCAACACCGGGGAGCTGTTTTTT.

The chain carries TRBV6-5 and TRBJ1-3, with no clear D. Trimming shortened V by 0 bases and J by 2 bases, and 8 bases separated the two germline ends. Germline values: CDR1 MNHEY, CDR2 SVGAGI. This CDR3 region has 15 residues. Here the CDR3 reads CASSYSRSPGNTIYF. For the CDR3, the DNA is TGTGCCAGCAGTTACTCCCGGAGCCCTGGAAACACCATATATTTT.

The rearrangement links TRBV11-2 to TRBJ2-3; weak D call: TRBD2 (5 bases). This CDR3 has 14 amino acids. V lost 5 bases and J 4 bases, leaving 13 bases between the germline ends. Germline assignment: CDR1 SGHAT and CDR2 FQNNGV. CDR3 nucleotide sequence: TGTGCCAGCAGCCGAGGCCCAGCGGCAGATACGCAGTATTTT. Translating gives CASSRGPAADTQYF.

The V and J genes are TRBV7-8 and TRBJ1-5; D might be TRBD1 (5 bases). This CDR3 comprises 12 residues. Germline CDR1 SGHVS, CDR2 FQNEAQ. Trimming removed 4 bases at V and 11 bases at J, with 12 bases between. CDR3 coding DNA: TGTGCCAGCAGCTCTCCTTCAGGGTCCCAGCATTTT. As protein: CASSSPSGSQHF.

The chain combines TRBV5-1 with TRBJ1-2; D is uncertain. CDR1 and CDR2 (germline): SGHRS, YFSETQ. There are 12 residues in the CDR3. The V and J ends lost 3 bases and 7 bases respectively, with 10 bases between them. The CDR3 spells CASSSEILGYTF. The DNA for the CDR3 is TGCGCCAGCAGCTCCGAAATACTTGGCTACACCTTC.

The CDR3 region has the DNA TGTGCCAGCAGTCCCAGGACTTCCTACGAGCAGTACTTC. This codes for CASSPRTSYEQYF. This rearrangement joins TRBV27 to TRBJ2-7; possible D gene TRBD2, 5 bases. Germline V gene sequence: CDR1 MNHEY, CDR2 SMNVEV (reference sequence). The V gene lost 5 bases and the J gene lost 1 base, with 9 bases spanning the gap. This CDR3 is built from 13 residues.

J is TRBJ2-2 and V is TRBV10-2; 9 nucleotides line up with TRBD1. Germline V lookup: CDR1 WSHSY, CDR2 SAAADI. CDR3 length equals 14 residues. After removal of 8 bases from V and 6 bases from J, the junction contained 7 bases not matched to a gene. The CDR3 bases are TGCGCCAGCCACCGGGACAGGGTGGCCGGGGAGCTGTTTTTT. Its protein is CASHRDRVAGELFF.

The genes are TRBV10-3 and TRBJ1-2, with a tentative D call TRBD1 (6 bases). V lost 8 bases and J lost 3, with 13 bases in between. The CDR3 spans 13 residues. Germline V gene data show CDR1 as ENHRY and CDR2 as SYGVKD. CDR3 protein: CAIGGKLDYGYTF. The CDR3 region has the DNA TGTGCCATCGGGGGCAAGCTAGACTATGGCTACACCTTC.

Comment on this clone: Mismatch with germline at one junction end may stem from a read error. In DNA form, the CDR3 reads TGCGCCAGCACCTTGACCCCTCTCCGAAACAATGGCTACACCTTC. This sequence encodes CASTLTPLRNNGYTF. The rearrangement joins TRBV5-1 to TRBJ1-2; unclear D gene. Germline loops: CDR1 SGHRS, CDR2 YFSETQ. The CDR3 spans 15 residues.

This clone has only one observation. The rearrangement joins TRBV12-3 or TRBV12-4 to TRBJ2-7; D uncertain. Trimming took 5 bases from V and 3 from J, leaving 11 bases between them. The CDR3 sequence is 13 residues long. The CDR3, as DNA: TGTGCCAGCAGTACTCAACGAGGCTACGAGCAGTACTTC. It yields the protein CASSTQRGYEQYF.

This rearrangement joins TRBV5-1 to TRBJ2-1; 8 bases line up with TRBD2. This CDR3 is built from 15 residues. The V and J ends lost 4 bases and 2 bases, in that order; junction bases with no gene match: 5. Germline V gives CDR1 SGHRS, CDR2 YFSETQ. The CDR3 nucleotides read TGCGCCAGCAGCCTCAGCGGGAGCCCCTACAATGAGCAGTTCTTC. Protein sequence: CASSLSGSPYNEQFF. Full variable domain (remainder filled in from reference TRBV5-1 and TRBJ2-1): KAGVTQTPRYLIKTRGQQVTLSCSPISGHRSVSWYQQTPGQGLQFLFEYFSETQRNKGNFPGRFSGRQFSNSRSEMNVSTLELGDSALYLCASSLSGSPYNEQFFGPGTRLTVL.